These 28 T cell receptor beta chains were sequenced from one sample in a study of shared clonotypes between healthy human individuals. Profiled with immunoSEQ multiplex PCR; TCRdb holds only in-frame clones, not every one. Of 2.3 million or so clones in the sample, 80% to 95% were seen once. Input material: naive CD4+ T cells from PBMCs. The subset was: CD45RA+ positively selected. The receptors come from a man aged 18-30 years in good health. Some clones in this sample may be carry-over from other donors' samples.

The chain links TRBV9 to TRBJ2-1, with 11 bases identical to TRBD2. The CDR3 is 14 amino acids. J was trimmed by 9 bases and V by 2 bases; bases with no gene match: 4. CDR1 and CDR2 from the germline V gene are SGDLS and YYNGEE. This CDR3 reads CASSVTSGSSEQFF. CDR3 sequence (DNA): TGTGCCAGCAGCGTTACTAGCGGGAGCAGTGAGCAGTTCTTC.

This clone appeared a single time. The rearrangement uses TRBV18 and TRBJ2-5; perhaps TRBD2 as D (6 bases). CDR1 and CDR2 from the germline V gene are KGHSH and LQKENI. The V gene lost 11 bases and the J gene lost 5 bases, with 18 bases spanning the gap. The CDR3 is 13 amino acids. The CDR3 coding sequence is TGTGCCGGCCAATCGGGGGTTCCGGAGACCCAGTACTTC. Translating gives CAGQSGVPETQYF.

V usage is TRBV28 and J usage is TRBJ1-1; 10 nucleotides agree with TRBD1. V shed 6 bases and J 7 bases; nucleotides not matched to a gene: 20. This CDR3 contains 18 residues. CDR1 and CDR2 (germline): MDHEN, SYDVKM. The CDR3 spells CASRLIRGTGALRGEAFF. The CDR3 DNA follows: TGTGCCAGCAGACTAATACGGGGGACAGGGGCGCTCAGGGGTGAAGCTTTCTTT.

The table lists this clone with a few counts. The sample holds other DNA sequences that translate to the same CDR3. The chain employs TRBV20-1 and TRBJ1-5, with D possibly being TRBD1 (6 bases). The CDR3 is 11 amino acids. CDR1 and CDR2 (germline): DFQATT, SNEGSKA (reference sequence). Trimming shortened V by 6 bases and J by 4 bases, and 7 bases separated the two germline ends. CDR3 nucleotide sequence: TGCAGTGCCCAGGGGAATCAGCCCCAGCATTTT. This sequence encodes CSAQGNQPQHF.

DNA of the CDR3: TGTGCCACCGGTCAATTCCATGGCTACACCTTC. Translating it yields CATGQFHGYTF. The V and J genes are TRBV28 and TRBJ1-2; D is unresolved. The CDR3 spans 11 residues. Germline-derived CDR1 and CDR2 are MDHEN and SYDVKM. V was clipped by 10 bases and J by 6 bases, with 12 bases between them.

This chain connects TRBV5-4 to TRBJ2-1; D is unclear. The CDR3 has 14 amino acids. V was shortened by 4 bases and J by 6 bases, with 14 bases between the two germline ends. Germline V CDR1 and CDR2: SGHNT, YYREEE (reference sequence). The CDR3: CASSNIRQLNEQFF. CDR3 DNA sequence: TGTGCCAGCAGCAATATACGACAACTCAATGAGCAGTTCTTC.

The chain employs TRBV27 and TRBJ1-1; TRBD1 matches at 11 bases. V lost 7 bases, J lost 5 bases, and 12 bases stayed unmatched. Germline loops: CDR1 MNHEY, CDR2 SMNVEV (reference sequence). This CDR3 contains 16 residues. In nucleotides, the CDR3 is TGTGCCAGCACCACTTCCCCGGACAGGGGGCTTACTGAAGCTTTCTTT. This encodes CASTTSPDRGLTEAFF.

The chain couples TRBV5-1 to TRBJ1-1; D gene uncertain. CDR1 and CDR2 (germline): SGHRS, YFSETQ. The CDR3 extends over 15 amino acids. V gave up 2 bases and J gave up 1 base, with 12 bases separating them. The chain's CDR3 is CASSFFRAENTEAFF. The CDR3, as DNA: TGCGCCAGCAGCTTTTTCCGGGCGGAGAACACTGAAGCTTTCTTT.

V is TRBV2 and J is TRBJ1-2, with D unclear. Trimming cost V 6 bases and J 2 bases, with 13 bases left between them. The CDR3 has 14 residues. Germline V gene sequence: CDR1 SNHLY, CDR2 FYNNEI. CDR3 sequence: CASSAAGMNYGYTF. The CDR3 DNA reads TGTGCCAGCAGCGCTGCGGGGATGAACTATGGCTACACCTTC. Variable domain in full (rest from reference TRBV2 and TRBJ1-2): EPEVTQTPSHQVTQMGQEVILRCVPISNHLYFYWYRQILGQKVEFLVSFYNNEISEKSEIFDDQFSVERPDGSNFTLKIRSTKLEDSAMYFCASSAAGMNYGYTFGSGTRLTVV.

The chain employs TRBV10-3 and TRBJ2-3; 10 bases are a match to TRBD2. The CDR3 has 22 amino acids. CDR1 ENHRY and CDR2 SYGVKD come from the germline V gene. J lost 0 bases, V lost 3 bases, and 21 bases had no gene match. The CDR3 loop is CAISDIWGRTSGQDHSTDTQYF. The DNA of the CDR3 is TGTGCCATCAGTGATATCTGGGGGCGGACTAGCGGACAAGACCACAGCACAGATACGCAGTATTTT.

V usage is TRBV5-1 and J usage is TRBJ2-7; D ambiguous. CDR1 and CDR2 from the germline V gene are SGHRS and YFSETQ. V was pared by 0 bases and J by 0 bases, with 7 bases between. The CDR3 spans 14 residues. The CDR3 sequence: CASSLGAISYEQYF. The CDR3 DNA sequence: TGCGCCAGCAGCTTGGGGGCTATCTCCTACGAGCAGTACTTC. Together with reference TRBV5-1 and TRBJ2-7, the CDR3 gives the full variable domain: KAGVTQTPRYLIKTRGQQVTLSCSPISGHRSVSWYQQTPGQGLQFLFEYFSETQRNKGNFPGRFSGRQFSNSRSEMNVSTLELGDSALYLCASSLGAISYEQYFGPGTRLTVT.

This chain links TRBV2 with TRBJ2-7; D is tentatively TRBD1 or TRBD2 (5 bases each). CDR1 is SNHLY and CDR2 is FYNNEI in the germline V gene. The CDR3 loop spans 13 amino acids. Deletions cut 7 bases from V and 9 bases from J, with 19 bases between. The CDR3 spells CASIRDGNKAQYF. CDR3 bases: TGTGCCAGCATCAGGGACGGGAACAAGGCGCAGTACTTC.

The chain recombines TRBV5-1 with TRBJ2-1; 9 bases are a match to TRBD2. The junction had 14 bases not matched to a gene; V was cut back by 4 bases and J by 6 bases. Germline V gene sequence: CDR1 SGHRS, CDR2 YFSETQ. The CDR3 runs to 17 residues. CDR3 sequence: CASSPGAGTSTLNEQFF. CDR3 in DNA: TGCGCCAGCAGCCCTGGGGCCGGGACTAGCACTCTCAATGAGCAGTTCTTC.

The V gene is TRBV11-3, the J gene TRBJ2-3; either TRBD1 or TRBD2 may fit D (7 bases each). Germline V gene data show CDR1 as SGHNT and CDR2 as YENEEA. CDR3 length equals 15 residues. V lost 5 bases and J lost 1, with 13 bases in between. In DNA, the CDR3 is TGTGCCAGCAGCCCAGGGGGGGGCCGCACAGATACGCAGTATTTT. Amino acids: CASSPGGGRTDTQYF.

The chain has TRBV28 and TRBJ1-2; D is perhaps TRBD1 (5 bases). From germline, CDR1 is MDHEN and CDR2 SYDVKM. The V and J ends lost 5 bases and 0 bases respectively, with 16 bases between them. This CDR3 has 16 residues. CDR3 nucleotide sequence: TGTGCCAGCAGTCCACCCGGGACGGCGACTAACTATGGCTACACCTTC. It specifies CASSPPGTATNYGYTF.

The chain couples TRBV21-1 to TRBJ2-3; the DNA was not compared with TRBD1, the D call given in the table. TRBV21-1 is designated a pseudogene. There are 15 residues in the CDR3. CDR3 protein: CASSARLTVTDTQYF. The DNA of the CDR3 is TGTGCCAGCAGCGCCCGTCTGACAGTAACAGATACGCAGTATTTT.

The chain joins TRBV12-5 to TRBJ1-2, with D uncertain. The length of the CDR3 is 14 residues. Looked up from germline, CDR1 is LGHNT and CDR2 is FRNRAP. Trimming shortened V by 6 bases and J by 5 bases, and 16 bases separated the two germline ends. CDR3 in DNA: TGTGCTAGTGGAAAGGGCCAACCGGGTTATGGCTACACCTTC. This gives the protein CASGKGQPGYGYTF. Looking up the rest from reference TRBV12-5 and TRBJ1-2 gives the full variable domain: DARVTQTPRHKVTEMGQEVTMRCQPILGHNTVFWYRQTMMQGLELLAYFRNRAPLDDSGMPKDRFSAEMPDATLATLKIQPSEPRDSAVYFCASGKGQPGYGYTFGSGTRLTVV.

This chain links TRBV5-6 with TRBJ1-2, with a possible D match to TRBD1 (5 bases). This CDR3 region has 13 residues. Trimming took 5 bases from V and 5 from J, leaving 13 bases between them. Per the germline V gene, CDR1 is SGHDT and CDR2 is YYEEEE. CDR3 sequence (DNA): TGTGCCAGCAGTCCGGGACCTTCTTATGGCTACACCTTC. Its translation: CASSPGPSYGYTF.

This chain connects TRBV10-3 to TRBJ2-7; the D gene is possibly TRBD2 (5 bases). The V end was cut by 1 base, the J end by 7 bases, with 11 bases between. Germline V lookup: CDR1 ENHRY, CDR2 SYGVKD. The CDR3 length is 13 residues. The CDR3 protein is CAISEYPSSEQYF. The CDR3 DNA is TGTGCCATCAGTGAGTATCCTAGCTCGGAGCAGTACTTC.

The chain recombines TRBV2 with TRBJ2-5; D possibly matches TRBD1 or TRBD2 (5 bases each). V dropped 7 bases and J dropped 1 base, with 13 bases sitting between them. There are 14 residues in the CDR3. Germline V gene data show CDR1 as SNHLY and CDR2 as FYNNEI. The CDR3: CASKRDVVQETQYF. The CDR3 DNA reads TGTGCCAGCAAAAGGGACGTAGTCCAAGAGACCCAGTACTTC.

This clone was seen only once. The rearrangement uses TRBV28 and TRBJ2-7; 9 bases match TRBD1. CDR3 length equals 16 residues. J gave up 2 bases and V 5 bases, and 10 bases lay outside the gene matches. Per germline, CDR1 MDHEN and CDR2 SYDVKM. CDR3 nucleotides: TGTGCCAGCAGTCCCCCGGGACAGGGAAAAACCTACGAGCAGTACTTC. Its protein product is CASSPPGQGKTYEQYF.

About this clone itself: Other DNA sequences in this specimen translate into the identical CDR3. The CDR3 DNA is TGTGCCAGCAGCTTGGTCCCTTACACCGGGGAGCTGTTTTTT. It is translated as CASSLVPYTGELFF. The chain carries TRBV5-4 and TRBJ2-2; D gene uncertain. Trimming stripped 0 bases from V and 3 bases from J, with 6 bases between. The CDR3 covers 14 residues. Germline V lookup: CDR1 SGHNT, CDR2 YYREEE (reference sequence).

The genes are TRBV7-2 and TRBJ2-3; the D gene is possibly TRBD1 (5 bases). The CDR3 consists of 14 residues. V lost 5 bases to trimming and J lost 2 bases, with 11 bases between them. The germline V gene has CDR1 SGHTA and CDR2 FQGNSA. The CDR3 nucleotides read TGTGCCAGCAGCAACCGACAGTACACAGATACGCAGTATTTT. This codes for CASSNRQYTDTQYF.

The chain carries TRBV19 and TRBJ1-4; maybe TRBD1 (5 bases). The CDR3 is made up of 14 amino acids. The V gene's germline CDR1 is LNHDA and CDR2 SQIVND (reference sequence). V lost 3 bases and J 6 bases, leaving 11 bases between the germline ends. Here the CDR3 DNA reads TGTGCCAGTAGTATTTTTGCCAGGGATGAAAAACTGTTTTTT. Protein product: CASSIFARDEKLFF.

The chain joins TRBV5-1 to TRBJ1-4; no definite D call. V lost 4 bases and J lost 0, with 13 bases in between. CDR1 SGHRS and CDR2 YFSETQ come from the germline V gene. The length of the CDR3 is 16 residues. This chain's CDR3 is CASSTASPATNEKLFF. CDR3 bases: TGCGCCAGCAGCACGGCCTCCCCGGCAACTAATGAAAAACTGTTTTTT.

Concerning this clone itself: Other nucleotide sequences in the sample specify the same CDR3. The CDR3 DNA follows: TGTGCCAGCAGTTTAGGGCAGGGCCGTCAAGAGACCCAGTACTTC. This sequence encodes CASSLGQGRQETQYF. The chain links TRBV28 to TRBJ2-5; possible D gene TRBD1, 5 bases. CDR1 MDHEN and CDR2 SYDVKM come from the germline V gene. V was shortened by 2 bases and J by 2 bases, with 12 bases between the two germline ends. CDR3 length equals 15 residues.

This clone was detected once. V and J are TRBV27 and TRBJ2-2; 7 nucleotides align to TRBD1. V trimming: 5 bases; J trimming: 0 bases; junction bases outside the gene matches: 6. Germline values: CDR1 MNHEY, CDR2 SMNVEV (reference sequence). The CDR3 contains 16 residues. CDR3 DNA sequence: TGTGCCAGCAGTCCGACAGGGTCTTCGAACACCGGGGAGCTGTTTTTT. It translates to CASSPTGSSNTGELFF.

This rearrangement joins TRBV19 to TRBJ2-2; a weak D match, TRBD1 (6 bases). V lost 6 bases, J lost 2 bases, and 16 bases lay in between. Germline CDR1 LNHDA, CDR2 SQIVND (reference sequence). The CDR3 has 16 amino acids. In DNA, the CDR3 is TGTGCCAGTAGAACAGGGAGAGTAAAAAACACCGGGGAGCTGTTTTTT. It translates to CASRTGRVKNTGELFF.